Listed below are T cell receptor beta chains from one sample, sequenced in a study of CD8+CD57+ T cells in acquired aplastic anemia. TCRdb used MiXCR to reprocess the reads, holding one entry per CDR3 protein. The table lists roughly 190,000 distinct CDR3 sequences, 54% of them singletons, with around a sixth in the top ten. The sequenced sample consisted of sorted CD4+, CD8+, or CD8+CD57+ T cells (not recorded which) from PBMCs. The receptors shown here come from a human donor in good health, serving as a control. Each CDR3 is given with its conserved first and last residue. D genes are given only for firm matches. Part of the rows lack a size; the others show once, few, many or a class for expanded clones.

d_call	clone_size	v_call	j_call	cdr3_nt	cdr3_aa
NA	many	TRBV6-5	TRBJ1-6	TGTGCCAGCAGTTACTCCACGGGGGGCGGTGGTTCACCCCTCCACTTT	CASSYSTGGGGSPLHF
NA	NA	TRBV3-1	TRBJ2-7	TGTGCCAGCAGCCAAGATTTTGCCGGCAGGCCCCCCAACTCCTACGAGCAGTACTTC	CASSQDFAGRPPNSYEQYF
TRBD1	once	TRBV10-3	TRBJ1-1	TGTGCCTCCAGTCCCGGGACAGGGTGGGTGTTCACTGAAGCTTTCTTT	CASSPGTGWVFTEAFF
NA	many	TRBV14	TRBJ2-3	TGTGCCAGCAGCCAAAGGGGGGCCCCCACAGATACGCAGTATTTT	CASSQRGAPTDTQYF
NA	NA	TRBV9	TRBJ1-1	TGTGCCAGCAGCGACACCTGGAAGAACACTGAAGCTTTCTTT	CASSDTWKNTEAFF
TRBD1	many	TRBV19	TRBJ1-1	TGTGCCAGTAGTACGACAGGGGTCTACGCTGAAGCTTTCTTT	CASSTTGVYAEAFF
NA	many	TRBV9	TRBJ1-6	TGTGCCAGCAGCACAGGGACTATAGCTAATTCACCCCTCCACTTT	CASSTGTIANSPLHF
TRBD1	many	TRBV6-6	TRBJ1-6	TGTGCCAGCATCTTGGCGCCAGGGGGTGTTGGGTATAATTCACCCCTCCACTTT	CASILAPGGVGYNSPLHF
TRBD1	many	TRBV20-1	TRBJ1-5	TGCAGTGCATTAACAGGGGCCAATCAGCCCCAGCATTTT	CSALTGANQPQHF
NA	once	TRBV7-2	TRBJ2-1	TGTGCCAGCAGCACCGTTAATTACATGGGACGGGGTGGGAATGAGCAGTTCTTC	CASSTVNYMGRGGNEQFF
NA	NA	TRBV20-1	TRBJ2-1	TGCAGTGCTGGCAGGGTAGGTGAGCAGTTCTTC	CSAGRVGEQFF
TRBD1	few	TRBV27	TRBJ1-1	TGTGCCAGCAGTTTTATTGGAACAGGGGGCGGGAACACTGAAGCTTTCTTT	CASSFIGTGGGNTEAFF
NA	many	TRBV28	TRBJ1-2	TGTGCCAGCGGAATAACAGGGATCGCGCACTATGGCTACACCTTC	CASGITGIAHYGYTF
TRBD2	few	TRBV3-1	TRBJ2-5	TGTGCCAGCAGCCAAATTAGGACTAGCGGGGGGGCCTGGGAGACCCAGTACTTC	CASSQIRTSGGAWETQYF
TRBD2	NA	TRBV9	TRBJ2-7	TGTGCCAGCAGCGTTAGACTAGCGGGGGTATACGAGCAGTACTTC	CASSVRLAGVYEQYF
NA	many	TRBV5-8	TRBJ1-3	TGTGCCAGCATGGGGGACCTACCCTCTGGAAACACCATATATTTT	CASMGDLPSGNTIYF
NA	NA	TRBV9	TRBJ2-1	TGTGCCAGCAGCGTGGAGTGGGGGGAGCAGTTCTTC	CASSVEWGEQFF
NA	many	TRBV4-3	TRBJ1-2	TGCGCCAGCAGCCAAGATCCGGGGATGATTGGTGGCTACACCTTC	CASSQDPGMIGGYTF
TRBD1	many	TRBV20-1	TRBJ1-2	TGCAGTGTAAGAGGGACAGGCGCGTTCGAATGGGATGGCTACACCTTC	CSVRGTGAFEWDGYTF
TRBD1	many	TRBV10-3	TRBJ1-4	TGTGCCACCTCAACAGGGGCCCAAACAACTAATGAAAAACTGTTTTTT	CATSTGAQTTNEKLFF
TRBD1	many	TRBV5-8	TRBJ2-7	TGTGCCAGCAGCTTGGGACAGGGGGCCTACGAGCAGTACTTC	CASSLGQGAYEQYF
TRBD2	many	TRBV5-1	TRBJ2-3	TGCGCCAGCAGCTTGGGACTAGCGGGGGCAGATACGCAGTATTTT	CASSLGLAGADTQYF
TRBD2	many	TRBV27	TRBJ2-7	TGTGCCAGCAGTTTACGGGGGGGCGAGCAGTACTTC	CASSLRGGEQYF